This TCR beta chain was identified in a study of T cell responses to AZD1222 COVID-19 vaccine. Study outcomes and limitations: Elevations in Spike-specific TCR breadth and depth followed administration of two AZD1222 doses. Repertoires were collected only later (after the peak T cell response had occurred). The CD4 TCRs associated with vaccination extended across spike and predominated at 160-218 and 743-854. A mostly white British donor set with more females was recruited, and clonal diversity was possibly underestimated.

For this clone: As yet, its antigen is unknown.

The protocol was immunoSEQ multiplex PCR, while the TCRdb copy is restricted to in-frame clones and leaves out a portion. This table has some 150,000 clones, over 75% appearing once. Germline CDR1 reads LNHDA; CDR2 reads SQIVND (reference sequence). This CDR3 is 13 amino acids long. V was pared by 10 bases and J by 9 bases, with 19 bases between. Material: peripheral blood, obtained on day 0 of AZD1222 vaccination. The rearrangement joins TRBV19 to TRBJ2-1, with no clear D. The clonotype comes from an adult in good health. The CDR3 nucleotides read TGTGCCACGAAAGGGTCCCTAGGCGGTGAGCAGTTCTTC. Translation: CATKGSLGGEQFF.